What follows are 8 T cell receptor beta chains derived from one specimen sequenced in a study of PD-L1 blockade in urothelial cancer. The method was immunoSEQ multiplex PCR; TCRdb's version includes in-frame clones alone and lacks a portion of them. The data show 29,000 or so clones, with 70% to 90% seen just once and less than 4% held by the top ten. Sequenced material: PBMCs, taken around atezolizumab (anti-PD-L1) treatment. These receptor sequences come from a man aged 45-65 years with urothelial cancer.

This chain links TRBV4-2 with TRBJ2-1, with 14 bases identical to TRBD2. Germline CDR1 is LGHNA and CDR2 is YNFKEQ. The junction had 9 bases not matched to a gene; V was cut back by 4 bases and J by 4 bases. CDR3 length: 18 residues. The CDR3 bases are TGTGCCAGCAGCCCCCAAGGACTAGCGGGGGGCCCTTACAATGAGCAGTTCTTC. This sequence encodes CASSPQGLAGGPYNEQFF.

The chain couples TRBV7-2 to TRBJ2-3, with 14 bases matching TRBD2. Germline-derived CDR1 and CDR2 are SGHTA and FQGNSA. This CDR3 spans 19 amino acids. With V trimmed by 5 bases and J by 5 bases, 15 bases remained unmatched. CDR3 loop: CASSLRLAGGPLVIDTQYF. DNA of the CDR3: TGTGCCAGCAGCCTGCGACTAGCGGGGGGGCCTTTGGTCATAGATACGCAGTATTTT.

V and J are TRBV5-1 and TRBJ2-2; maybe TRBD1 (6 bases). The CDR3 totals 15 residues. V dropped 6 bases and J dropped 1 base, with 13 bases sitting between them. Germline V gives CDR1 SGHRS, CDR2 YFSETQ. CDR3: CASTHRQVNTGELFF. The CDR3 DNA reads TGCGCCAGCACTCATCGACAGGTGAACACCGGGGAGCTGTTTTTT.

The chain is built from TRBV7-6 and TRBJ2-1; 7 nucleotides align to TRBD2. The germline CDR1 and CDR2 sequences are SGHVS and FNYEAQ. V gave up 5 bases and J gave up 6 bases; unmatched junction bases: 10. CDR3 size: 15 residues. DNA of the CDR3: TGTGCCAGCAGCCGGGGCGGGAGTTTAGGCAATGAGCAGTTCTTC. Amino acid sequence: CASSRGGSLGNEQFF.

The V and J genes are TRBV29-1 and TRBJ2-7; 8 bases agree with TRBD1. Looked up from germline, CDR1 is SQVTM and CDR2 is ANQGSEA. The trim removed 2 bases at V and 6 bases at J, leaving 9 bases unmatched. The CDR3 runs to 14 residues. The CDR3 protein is CSVETGTGEGEQYF. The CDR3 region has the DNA TGCAGCGTTGAAACCGGGACAGGCGAAGGCGAGCAGTACTTC.

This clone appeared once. The CDR3 here is CASSFRDRVEQFF. The DNA of the CDR3 is TGTGCCAGCAGCTTCCGGGACAGAGTAGAGCAGTTCTTC. The chain couples TRBV7-9 to TRBJ2-1; 7 bases map to TRBD1. The CDR3 runs to 13 residues. V shed 3 bases, J shed 10 bases, and the junction held 6 bases outside the gene matches. The V gene's germline CDR1 is SEHNR and CDR2 FQNEAQ (reference sequence).

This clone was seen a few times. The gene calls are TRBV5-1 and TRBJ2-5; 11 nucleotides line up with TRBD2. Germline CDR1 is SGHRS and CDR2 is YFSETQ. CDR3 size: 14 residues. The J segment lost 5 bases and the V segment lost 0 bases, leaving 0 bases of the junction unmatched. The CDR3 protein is CASSLGLAGETQYF. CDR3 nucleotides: TGCGCCAGCAGCTTGGGACTAGCGGGGGAGACCCAGTACTTC.

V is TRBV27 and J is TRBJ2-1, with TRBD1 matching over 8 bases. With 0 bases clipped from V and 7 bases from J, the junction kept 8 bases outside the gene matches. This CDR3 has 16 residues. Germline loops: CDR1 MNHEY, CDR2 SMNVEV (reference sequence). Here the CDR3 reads CASSLSGRGQRNEQFF. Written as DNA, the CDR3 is TGTGCCAGCAGTTTATCGGGCAGGGGGCAGCGGAATGAGCAGTTCTTC.